These 4 T cell receptor beta chains were all obtained from the same sample, sequenced in a study of blood T cell repertoires in COVID-19. Here immunoSEQ multiplex PCR was the method, and the copy in TCRdb shows in-frame clones only, minus some. The sample yields 180,000 or so clones, roughly 88% seen once. Sequencing was done on a sample of PBMCs or T cells enriched from blood (not recorded which). The receptors come from a woman between 25 and 40 years old who had recovered from COVID-19.

This sequence joins TRBV5-1 and TRBJ2-3; D is perhaps TRBD2 (6 bases). From germline, CDR1 is SGHRS and CDR2 YFSETQ. Deletions cut 0 bases from V and 0 bases from J, with 14 bases between. The CDR3 length is 17 residues. Written as DNA, the CDR3 is TGCGCCAGCAGCTTGGCTGGGGACTTTACTAGCACAGATACGCAGTATTTT. Protein sequence: CASSLAGDFTSTDTQYF.

This chain uses TRBV24-1 with TRBJ2-2; possibly TRBD2 for D (5 bases). Deletions cut 4 bases from V and 2 bases from J, with 13 bases between. This CDR3 comprises 16 residues. The germline V gene has CDR1 KGHDR and CDR2 SFDVKD. The CDR3, as DNA: TGTGCCACCAGTGAACCGAGGGCCCCCAACACCGGGGAGCTGTTTTTT. This gives the protein CATSEPRAPNTGELFF.

The V and J genes are TRBV6-4 and TRBJ2-1, with TRBD1 matching over 9 bases. Germline values: CDR1 MRHNA, CDR2 SNTAGT. This CDR3 is built from 15 residues. Trimming cost V 4 bases and J 10 bases; bases outside gene matches: 11. The DNA of the CDR3 is TGTGCCAGCAGTGCATCGGTCGACAGGGGGGACGAGCAGTTCTTC. Amino acid sequence: CASSASVDRGDEQFF.

The J gene is TRBJ1-5, the V gene TRBV28, with a weak D call TRBD1 (6 bases). Trimming pared 5 bases from V and 0 bases from J, leaving 14 bases between. Germline V lookup: CDR1 MDHEN, CDR2 SYDVKM. The CDR3 has 16 amino acids. In DNA form, the CDR3 reads TGTGCCAGCAGTCCACTGGGGGGGCCTAGCAATCAGCCCCAGCATTTT. This translates into CASSPLGGPSNQPQHF.